Included here is one T cell receptor beta chain sequence, with context. The table came from immunoSEQ multiplex PCR; TCRdb's copy has only in-frame clones and leaves some out. The data show 150,000 to 180,000 clones, nearly 80% seen once. The record originates from a study of blood T cell repertoires in COVID-19. CDR1 SEHNR and CDR2 FQNEAQ come from the germline V gene (reference sequence). V lost 6 bases and J lost 7; bases outside the gene matches: 7. This CDR3 has 13 amino acids. The chain links TRBV7-9 to TRBJ1-1, with TRBD1 identical over 8 bases. This sequence was found in an elderly man with acute or convalescent COVID-19. Sequencing was performed on peripheral blood. As DNA, the CDR3 is TGTGCCAGCAGTTCAATTGGGACAGGTGAAGCTTTCTTT. Protein: CASSSIGTGEAFF.